The sequence of this T cell receptor (beta chain) was determined in a study of control samples from healthy donors and cancer patients. Sequencing was performed with immunoSEQ multiplex PCR; in TCRdb, only in-frame clones are kept and a portion is missing. The profile covers around 120,000 clones, with roughly 90% appearing a single time and 7.8% taken by the ten largest. V lost 4 bases, J lost 0 bases, and 3 bases stayed unmatched. The CDR3 totals 14 residues. The V gene's germline CDR1 is KGHSH and CDR2 LQKENI. Sequencing was carried out using blood. This clonotype originated in a woman between 18 and 30 years old in good health. V is TRBV18 and J is TRBJ2-7, with TRBD1 matching over 7 bases. The CDR3 loop reads CASSLRTGSYEQYF. As DNA, the CDR3 is TGTGCCAGCTCACTAAGGACAGGCTCCTACGAGCAGTACTTC.